The rows below give T cell receptor beta chains drawn from one sample of a study of shared clonotypes between healthy human individuals. The method was immunoSEQ multiplex PCR; TCRdb's version includes in-frame clones alone and lacks a portion of them. The sample consists of 2 million to 2.5 million clones, approximately 95% of them appearing once. Sequenced input: naive CD4+ T cells sorted from blood. The receptors here all came from a man between 18 and 29 years old in good health. CDR3s include the opening cysteine and the closing phenylalanine or tryptophan. A D gene is named only where the DNA matches it firmly. Some rows mark clone size as missing; the rest say once, few, many or name a class of expanded clone.

-	once	TRBV28	TRBJ1-1	CASSYQLDGDTEAFF	TGTGCCAGCAGTTACCAGCTTGATGGAGACACTGAAGCTTTCTTT
-	-	TRBV2	TRBJ2-1	CASSEQQGTYNEQFF	TGTGCCAGCAGTGAGCAACAGGGAACCTACAATGAGCAGTTCTTC
TRBD1	-	TRBV7-2	TRBJ2-3	CASSLMTGGLYTDTQYF	TGTGCCAGCAGCTTAATGACAGGGGGCCTTTACACAGATACGCAGTATTTT
-	-	TRBV7-9	TRBJ2-7	CASSSFVTGHYEQYF	TGTGCCAGCAGCTCATTTGTTACAGGCCACTACGAGCAGTACTTC
-	-	TRBV18	TRBJ2-3	CASSRGDTQYF	TGTGCCAGCTCACGGGGGGATACGCAGTATTTT
-	-	TRBV9	TRBJ2-1	CASSVMGTTYNEQFF	TGTGCCAGCAGCGTAATGGGGACAACATACAATGAGCAGTTCTTC
TRBD1	-	TRBV6-6	TRBJ1-5	CASSLGQGNHQPQHF	TGTGCCAGCAGCTTGGGACAGGGGAACCATCAGCCCCAGCATTTT
-	-	TRBV4-1	TRBJ1-4	CASSRVRVYEKLFF	TGCGCCAGCAGCCGCGTAAGAGTATATGAAAAACTGTTTTTT
TRBD1	-	TRBV7-2	TRBJ1-4	CASSPSGTGKGDEKLFF	TGTGCCAGCAGCCCTTCCGGGACAGGGAAAGGAGATGAAAAACTGTTTTTT
-	-	TRBV6-4	TRBJ1-6	CASSDEGGTPLHF	TGTGCCAGCAGTGACGAGGGAGGTACACCCCTCCACTTT
-	-	TRBV10-3	TRBJ1-4	CAISERGGGADEKLFF	TGTGCCATCAGTGAGCGGGGAGGGGGGGCGGATGAAAAACTGTTTTTT
-	-	TRBV16	TRBJ1-3	CASRNTGYSGNTIYF	TGTGCCAGCAGAAACACAGGATACTCTGGAAACACCATATATTTT
-	-	TRBV15	TRBJ2-5	CATSRVQNQETQYF	TGTGCCACCAGCAGAGTGCAGAACCAAGAGACCCAGTACTTC